The rows below give T cell receptor beta chains drawn from one sample of a study of identical twins. TCRdb reprocessed the 5' RACE reads with MiXCR, giving one entry per CDR3 protein. This sample has just under 650,000 distinct CDR3 sequences, with about 7.6% found just once. The same specimen was also included in a second study, on yellow fever vaccine responses in identical twins.

Sequencing was carried out using PBMCs. These receptors originate from a woman between 18 and 29 years old in good health. The CDR3 runs from the conserved cysteine through the conserved F or W. A D gene is named only where the DNA matches it firmly. Clone sizes are given selectively: once, few, many, or a class where the clone is expanded.

-	many	TRBV11-2	TRBJ2-1	CASSPAGAIIYNEQFF	TGTGCCAGCAGCCCGGCAGGGGCCATTATTTACAATGAGCAGTTCTTC
TRBD1	few	TRBV2	TRBJ2-2	CASRQGLGGELFF	TGTGCCAGCAGACAGGGGTTGGGCGGGGAGCTGTTTTTT
TRBD1	many	TRBV12-3/TRBV12-4	TRBJ1-4	CASSSAPGGWEKLFF	TGTGCCAGCAGTTCGGCCCCAGGGGGCTGGGAAAAACTGTTTTTT
-	-	TRBV20-1	TRBJ1-2	CSATSTGVVYGYTF	TGCAGTGCTACCTCTACGGGGGTGGTCTATGGCTACACCTTC
TRBD2	many	TRBV9	TRBJ2-1	CASSVGPGTSNEQFF	TGTGCCAGCAGCGTAGGCCCCGGGACTAGCAATGAGCAGTTCTTC
TRBD1	few	TRBV6-1	TRBJ2-5	CASLQGAPRETQYF	TGTGCCAGTTTACAGGGGGCCCCTCGGGAGACCCAGTACTTC
-	-	TRBV15	TRBJ1-3	CATRGDLSGNTIYF	TGTGCCACCAGGGGGGACCTCTCTGGAAACACCATATATTTT
-	few	TRBV20-1	TRBJ2-1	CSAPPENRAYDNEQFF	TGCAGTGCCCCTCCAGAGAACAGGGCGTATGACAATGAGCAGTTCTTC
TRBD2	many	TRBV12-3/TRBV12-4	TRBJ2-3	CASRLAGASTDTQYF	TGTGCCAGCAGACTAGCGGGGGCCAGCACAGATACGCAGTATTTT
-	many	TRBV9	TRBJ2-1	CASSGTGQRPLNEQFF	TGTGCCAGCAGCGGAACCGGACAGAGACCACTTAATGAGCAGTTCTTC
-	few	TRBV5-1	TRBJ2-1	CASSFSSGTGGEQFF	TGCGCCAGCAGCTTCAGTTCGGGGACGGGTGGTGAGCAGTTCTTC
TRBD1	few	TRBV5-1	TRBJ1-2	CASSLEGQGIGYTF	TGCGCCAGCAGCTTGGAGGGACAGGGGATCGGCTACACCTTC
-	many	TRBV24-1	TRBJ1-5	CATSGRGNNQPQHF	TGTGCCACCAGTGGTAGGGGGAACAATCAGCCCCAGCATTTT
-	many	TRBV12-3/TRBV12-4	TRBJ1-5	CASSFGGPQPQHF	TGTGCCAGCAGTTTCGGAGGGCCCCAGCCCCAGCATTTT
-	-	TRBV12-3/TRBV12-4	TRBJ1-1	CASSKRDKITEAFF	TGTGCCAGCAGTAAACGGGACAAAATCACTGAAGCTTTCTTT
TRBD1	many	TRBV27	TRBJ2-2	CASTDRGYTGELFF	TGTGCCAGTACTGACAGGGGCTACACCGGGGAGCTGTTTTTT
TRBD1	many	TRBV5-1	TRBJ2-1	CASSPTGSSYNEQFF	TGCGCCAGCAGCCCGACAGGGAGCTCCTACAATGAGCAGTTCTTC
TRBD2	many	TRBV20-1	TRBJ2-2	CSARDLRGSGRSNGELFF	TGCAGTGCTAGAGATCTCAGGGGTAGCGGGAGGAGTAACGGGGAGCTGTTTTTT
TRBD1	-	TRBV12-5	TRBJ1-5	CASGLLIRDRWMGNQPQHF	TGTGCTAGTGGTTTGTTGATCCGGGACAGGTGGATGGGCAATCAGCCCCAGCATTTT
-	-	TRBV28	TRBJ2-3	CASSHPRDSTTDTQYF	TGTGCCAGCAGTCATCCCCGGGACTCCACCACAGATACGCAGTATTTT
-	-	TRBV6-1	TRBJ1-1	CASRLRGMNTEAFF	TGTGCCAGCAGACTCAGGGGCATGAACACTGAAGCTTTCTTT
TRBD2	-	TRBV3-1	TRBJ2-1	CASRAGENYNEQFF	TGTGCCAGCAGAGCGGGAGAGAACTACAATGAGCAGTTCTTC
-	-	TRBV5-1	TRBJ2-6	CASSTDRGLTF	TGCGCCAGCAGCACGGACAGAGGTCTTACTTTC
TRBD1	-	TRBV5-1	TRBJ2-2	CASSLVTGGSTGELFF	TGCGCCAGCAGCTTGGTGACAGGGGGCAGCACCGGGGAGCTGTTTTTT
-	-	TRBV29-1	TRBJ2-7	CSVAKGYPSYEQYF	TGCAGCGTCGCAAAGGGTTATCCCTCCTACGAGCAGTACTTC
-	-	TRBV12-3/TRBV12-4	TRBJ1-1	CTFSLALRGGMVNTEAFF	TGTACCTTCAGTTTAGCACTTCGGGGGGGAATGGTGAACACTGAAGCTTTCTTT
-	many	TRBV6-1	TRBJ2-3	CASGRQGRPDTQYF	TGTGCCAGCGGGCGTCAGGGGAGACCAGATACGCAGTATTTT
-	many	TRBV4-1	TRBJ1-2	CASSQHQTRKNYGYTF	TGCGCCAGCAGCCAACACCAGACAAGAAAAAACTATGGCTACACCTTC
-	many	TRBV24-1	TRBJ2-1	CATGALPYNEQFF	TGTGCCACCGGGGCCCTGCCCTACAATGAGCAGTTCTTC
-	many	TRBV12-3/TRBV12-4	TRBJ1-5	CASNPPGGLQNQPQHF	TGTGCCAGCAACCCCCCCGGGGGGCTCCAAAATCAGCCCCAGCATTTT
-	few	TRBV29-1	TRBJ1-3	CSVEGGSGNTIYF	TGCAGCGTTGAAGGGGGCTCTGGAAACACCATATATTTT
-	many	TRBV15	TRBJ2-3	CATSRRLDLSTDTQYF	TGTGCCACCAGCCGACGCTTGGACTTAAGCACAGATACGCAGTATTTT
TRBD2	-	TRBV5-1	TRBJ2-3	CASSLGSSGGARDTQYF	TGCGCCAGCAGCCTCGGATCTAGCGGGGGGGCGAGGGATACGCAGTATTTT
-	once	TRBV7-9	TRBJ2-5	CASSLALAFQETQYF	TGTGCCAGCAGCTTAGCTTTGGCATTCCAAGAGACCCAGTACTTC
TRBD1	few	TRBV5-1	TRBJ2-3	CASSPGTDSTDTQYF	TGCGCCAGCAGCCCCGGGACAGATAGCACAGATACGCAGTATTTT
TRBD1	-	TRBV7-9	TRBJ1-1	CASSPWTGSTEAFF	TGTGCCAGCAGCCCATGGACAGGGTCCACTGAAGCTTTCTTT
-	many	TRBV10-2	TRBJ2-2	CASTFTRLGTGELFF	TGCGCCAGCACCTTCACCAGGCTTGGGACCGGGGAGCTGTTTTTT
TRBD2	few	TRBV28	TRBJ2-7	CASTTSGATSSYEQYF	TGTGCCAGCACCACTAGCGGCGCAACCAGCTCCTACGAGCAGTACTTC
-	few	TRBV11-1	TRBJ2-1	CASSLEVGRDGSSYNEQFF	TGTGCCAGCAGCTTAGAGGTGGGCCGGGACGGAAGCTCCTACAATGAGCAGTTCTTC
TRBD2	few	TRBV12-3/TRBV12-4	TRBJ2-5	CASSRLGLVGETQYF	TGTGCCAGCAGTCGCCTTGGACTAGTCGGAGAGACCCAGTACTTC
-	-	TRBV2	TRBJ2-3	CATPLLGGLQDTQYF	TGTGCCACCCCTTTACTGGGGGGCCTCCAAGATACGCAGTATTTT
-	many	TRBV20-1	TRBJ2-1	CSAPGVARFSPNEQFF	TGCAGTGCCCCCGGGGTAGCGCGGTTTTCACCGAATGAGCAGTTCTTC